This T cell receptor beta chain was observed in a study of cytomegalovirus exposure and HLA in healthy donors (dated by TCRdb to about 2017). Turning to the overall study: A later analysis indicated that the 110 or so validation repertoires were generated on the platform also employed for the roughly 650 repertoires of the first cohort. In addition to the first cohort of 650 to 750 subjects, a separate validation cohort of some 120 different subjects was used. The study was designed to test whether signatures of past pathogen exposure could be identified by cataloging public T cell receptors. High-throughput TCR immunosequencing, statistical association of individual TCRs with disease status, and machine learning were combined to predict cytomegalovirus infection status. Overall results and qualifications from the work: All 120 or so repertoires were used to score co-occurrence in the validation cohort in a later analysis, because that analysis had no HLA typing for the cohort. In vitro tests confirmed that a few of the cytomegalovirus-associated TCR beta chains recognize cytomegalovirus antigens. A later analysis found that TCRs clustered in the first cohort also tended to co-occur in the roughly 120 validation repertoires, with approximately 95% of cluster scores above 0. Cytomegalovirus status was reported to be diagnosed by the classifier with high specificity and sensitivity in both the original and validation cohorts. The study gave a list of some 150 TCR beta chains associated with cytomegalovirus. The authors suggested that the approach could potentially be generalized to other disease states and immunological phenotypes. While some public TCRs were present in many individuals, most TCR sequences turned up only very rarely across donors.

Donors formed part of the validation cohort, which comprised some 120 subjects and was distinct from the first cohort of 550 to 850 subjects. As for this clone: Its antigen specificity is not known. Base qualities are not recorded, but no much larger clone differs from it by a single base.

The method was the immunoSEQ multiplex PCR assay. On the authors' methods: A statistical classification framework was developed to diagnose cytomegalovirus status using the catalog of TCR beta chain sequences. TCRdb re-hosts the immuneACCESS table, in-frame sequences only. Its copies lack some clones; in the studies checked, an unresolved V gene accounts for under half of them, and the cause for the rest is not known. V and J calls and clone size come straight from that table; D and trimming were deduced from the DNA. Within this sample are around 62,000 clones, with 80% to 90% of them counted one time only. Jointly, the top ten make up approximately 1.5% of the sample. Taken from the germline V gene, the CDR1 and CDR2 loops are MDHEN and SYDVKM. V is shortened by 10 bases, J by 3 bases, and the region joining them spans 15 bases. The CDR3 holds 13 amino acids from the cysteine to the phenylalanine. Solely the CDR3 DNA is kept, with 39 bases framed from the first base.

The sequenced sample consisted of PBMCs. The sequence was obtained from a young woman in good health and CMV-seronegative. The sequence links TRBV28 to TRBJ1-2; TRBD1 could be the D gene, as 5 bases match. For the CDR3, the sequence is CATSTGGDYGYTF. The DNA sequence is TGTGCCACCTCGACCGGAGGGGACTATGGCTACACCTTC.